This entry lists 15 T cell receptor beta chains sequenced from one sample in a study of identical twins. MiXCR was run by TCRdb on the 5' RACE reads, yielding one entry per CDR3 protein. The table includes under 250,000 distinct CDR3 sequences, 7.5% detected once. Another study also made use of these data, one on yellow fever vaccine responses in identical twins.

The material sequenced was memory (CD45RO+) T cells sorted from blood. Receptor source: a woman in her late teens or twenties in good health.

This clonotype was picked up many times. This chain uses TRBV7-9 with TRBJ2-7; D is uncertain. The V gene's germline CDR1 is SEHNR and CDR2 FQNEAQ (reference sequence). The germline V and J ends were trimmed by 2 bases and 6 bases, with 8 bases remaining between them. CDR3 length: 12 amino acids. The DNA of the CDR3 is TGTGCCAGCAGCTTAAGGGAACGCGAGCAGTACTTC. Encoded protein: CASSLREREQYF.

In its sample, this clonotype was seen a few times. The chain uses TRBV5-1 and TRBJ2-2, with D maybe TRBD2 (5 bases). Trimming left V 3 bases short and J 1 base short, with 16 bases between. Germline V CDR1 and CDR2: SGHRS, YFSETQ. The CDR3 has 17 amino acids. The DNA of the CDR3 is TGCGCCAGCAGCTCCGCTTTTGAAGCGGTGAACACCGGGGAGCTGTTTTTT. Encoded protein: CASSSAFEAVNTGELFF.

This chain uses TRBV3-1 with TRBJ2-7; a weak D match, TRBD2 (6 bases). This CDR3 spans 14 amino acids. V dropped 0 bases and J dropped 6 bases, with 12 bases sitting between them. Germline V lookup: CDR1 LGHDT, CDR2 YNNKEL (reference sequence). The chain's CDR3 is CASSQEAGTGEQYF. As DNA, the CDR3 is TGTGCCAGCAGCCAAGAGGCGGGGACGGGCGAGCAGTACTTC.

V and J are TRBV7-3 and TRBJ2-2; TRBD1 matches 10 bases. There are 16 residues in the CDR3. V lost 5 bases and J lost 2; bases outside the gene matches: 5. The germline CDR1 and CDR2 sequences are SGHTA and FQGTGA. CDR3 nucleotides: TGTGCCAGCAGCACGACAGGGGGCGCAAACACCGGGGAGCTGTTTTTT. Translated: CASSTTGGANTGELFF.

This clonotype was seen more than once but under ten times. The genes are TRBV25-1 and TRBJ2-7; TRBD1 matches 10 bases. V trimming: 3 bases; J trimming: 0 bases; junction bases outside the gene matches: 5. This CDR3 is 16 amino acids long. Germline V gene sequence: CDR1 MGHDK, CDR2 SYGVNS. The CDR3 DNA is TGTGCCAGCAGTGACCCGACAGGGGGCATCTCCTACGAGCAGTACTTC. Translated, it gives CASSDPTGGISYEQYF.

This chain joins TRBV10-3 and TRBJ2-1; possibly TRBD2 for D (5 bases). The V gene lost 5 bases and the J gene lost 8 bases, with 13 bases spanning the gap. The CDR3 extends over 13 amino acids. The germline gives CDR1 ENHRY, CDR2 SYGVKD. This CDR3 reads CAISPGGADEQFF. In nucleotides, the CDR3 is TGTGCCATCAGTCCTGGAGGAGCGGATGAGCAGTTCTTC.

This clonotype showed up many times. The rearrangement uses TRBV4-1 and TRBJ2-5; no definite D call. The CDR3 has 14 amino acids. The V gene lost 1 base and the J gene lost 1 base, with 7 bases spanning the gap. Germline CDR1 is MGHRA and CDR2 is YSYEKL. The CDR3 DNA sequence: TGCGCCAGCAGCCAAGTAGTGGTCCAAGAGACCCAGTACTTC. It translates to CASSQVVVQETQYF.

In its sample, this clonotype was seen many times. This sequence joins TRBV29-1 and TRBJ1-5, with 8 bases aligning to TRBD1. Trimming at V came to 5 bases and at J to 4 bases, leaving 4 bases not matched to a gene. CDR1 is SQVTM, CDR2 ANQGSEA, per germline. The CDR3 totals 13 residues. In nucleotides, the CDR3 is TGCAGCGTTCAGGGGGCAGGAAATCAGCCCCAGCATTTT. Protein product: CSVQGAGNQPQHF. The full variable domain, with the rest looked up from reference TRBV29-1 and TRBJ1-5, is SAVISQKPSRDICQRGTSLTIQCQVDSQVTMMFWYRQQPGQSLTLIATANQGSEATYESGFVIDKFPISRPNLTFSTLTVSNMSPEDSSIYLCSVQGAGNQPQHFGDGTRLSIL.

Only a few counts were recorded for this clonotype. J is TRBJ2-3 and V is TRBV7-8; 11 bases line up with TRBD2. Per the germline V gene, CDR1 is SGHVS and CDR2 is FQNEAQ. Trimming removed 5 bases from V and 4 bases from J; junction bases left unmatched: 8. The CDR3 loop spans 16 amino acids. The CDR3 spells CASSPLAGGSPDTQYF. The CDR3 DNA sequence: TGTGCCAGCAGCCCTCTAGCGGGAGGCAGCCCAGATACGCAGTATTTT.

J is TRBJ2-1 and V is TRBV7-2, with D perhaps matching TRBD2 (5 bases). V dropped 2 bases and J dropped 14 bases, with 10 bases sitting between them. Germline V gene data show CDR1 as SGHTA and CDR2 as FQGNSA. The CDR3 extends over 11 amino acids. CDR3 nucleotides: TGTGCCAGCAGCTTAAGCCCTAGCAAGTTCTTC. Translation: CASSLSPSKFF.

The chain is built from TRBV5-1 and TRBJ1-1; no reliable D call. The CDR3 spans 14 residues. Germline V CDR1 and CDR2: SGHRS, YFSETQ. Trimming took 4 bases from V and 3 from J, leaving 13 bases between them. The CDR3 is CASSPIGQDTEAFF. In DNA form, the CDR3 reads TGCGCCAGCAGCCCGATCGGCCAGGACACTGAAGCTTTCTTT.

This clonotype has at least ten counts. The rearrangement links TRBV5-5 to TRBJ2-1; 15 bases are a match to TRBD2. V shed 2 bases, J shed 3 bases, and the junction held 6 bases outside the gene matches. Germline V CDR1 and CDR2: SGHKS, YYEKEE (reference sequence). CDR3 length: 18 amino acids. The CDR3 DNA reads TGTGCCAGCAGCTTTCAGGGACTAGCGGGGGGACTCTACAATGAGCAGTTCTTC. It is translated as CASSFQGLAGGLYNEQFF.

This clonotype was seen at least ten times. The CDR3 region is CASSPGQQETQYF. CDR3 sequence (DNA): TGTGCCAGCAGTCCGGGACAGCAAGAGACCCAGTACTTC. The chain combines TRBV18 with TRBJ2-5; 7 nucleotides line up with TRBD1. The V gene's germline CDR1 is KGHSH and CDR2 LQKENI. With 8 bases clipped from V and 2 bases from J, the junction kept 5 bases outside the gene matches. CDR3 length: 13 amino acids.

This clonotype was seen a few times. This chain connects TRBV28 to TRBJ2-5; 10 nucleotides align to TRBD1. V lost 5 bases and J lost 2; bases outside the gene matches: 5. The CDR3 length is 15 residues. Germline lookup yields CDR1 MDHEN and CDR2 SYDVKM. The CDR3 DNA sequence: TGTGCCAGCAGTACTAGGACAGGGGGACAAGAGACCCAGTACTTC. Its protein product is CASSTRTGGQETQYF. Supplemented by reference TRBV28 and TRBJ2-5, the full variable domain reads DVKVTQSSRYLVKRTGEKVFLECVQDMDHENMFWYRQDPGLGLRLIYFSYDVKMKEKGDIPEGYSVSREKKERFSLILESASTNQTSMYLCASSTRTGGQETQYFGPGTRLLVL.

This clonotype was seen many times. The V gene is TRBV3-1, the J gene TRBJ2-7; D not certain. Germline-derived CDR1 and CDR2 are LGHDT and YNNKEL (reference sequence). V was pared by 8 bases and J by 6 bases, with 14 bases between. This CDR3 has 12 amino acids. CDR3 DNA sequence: TGTGCCAGCGGGCTTCCCGGCGGCGAGCAGTACTTC. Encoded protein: CASGLPGGEQYF.